The 5 T cell receptor beta chains reported below all come from one sample, sequenced in a study of molecular identifiers for immune sequencing clone quantification. TCRdb ran MiXCR on the PCR reads and lists one entry per CDR3 protein. The sample has hundreds of thousands of distinct CDR3 sequences, approximately 24% seen once. Source material: naive CD8+ T cells from blood, with Jurkat cell RNA spiked in. The subset is: FACS-sorted CD8+CD4-CCR7+CD45RA+ naive T cells. These TCRs come from a human donor in good health. Some libraries in this study had Jurkat cell RNA spiked in.

Only a few counts were recorded for this clonotype. A much larger clone lies a single base off, so this may be a read error. The chain recombines TRBV30 with TRBJ2-7; 7 positions agree with TRBD1. From germline, CDR1 is GTSNPN and CDR2 SVGIG (reference sequence). This CDR3 comprises 13 residues. CDR3 in amino acids: CAWNPGQLYELYF. CDR3 bases: TGTGCCTGGAATCCGGGACAGCTCTACGAGCTGTACTTC.

About this clonotype: A read error may account for a junction end that differs from germline. The chain links TRBV4-1 to TRBJ2-7; no definite D call. The CDR3 sequence is 12 residues long. In germline, CDR1 is MGHRA, CDR2 YSYEKL. The CDR3 loop is CACSQEGLEQYF. DNA for the CDR3: TGTGCCTGCAGCCAAGAAGGGCTCGAGCAGTACTTC.

At least ten counts were recorded for this clonotype. The chain uses TRBV7-2 and TRBJ2-7; D remains ambiguous. The CDR3 spans 12 residues. The germline V and J ends were trimmed by 3 bases and 6 bases, with 9 bases remaining between them. CDR1 and CDR2 from the germline V gene are SGHTA and FQGNSA. The CDR3 sequence is CASSFGPLEQYF. The CDR3 DNA reads as TGTGCCAGCAGCTTTGGGCCACTCGAGCAGTACTTC.

This clonotype was seen ten or more times. The J gene is TRBJ1-5, the V gene TRBV6-6; possibly TRBD1 for D (5 bases). V lost 7 bases and J 0 bases, leaving 13 bases between the germline ends. The length of the CDR3 is 15 residues. From germline, CDR1 is MNHNY and CDR2 SVGAGI (reference sequence). CDR3 in amino acids: CASTLVGDSNQPQHF. CDR3 DNA sequence: TGTGCCAGCACCCTGGTGGGGGATAGCAATCAGCCCCAGCATTTT.

This clonotype is a singleton in its sample. A junction boundary mismatches the germline segment, possibly from a read error. V and J are TRBV4-1 and TRBJ1-6; 7 nucleotides line up with TRBD1. The CDR3 runs 17 residues. Germline lookup yields CDR1 MGHRA and CDR2 YSYEKL. The DNA of the CDR3 is TGCGCCCGCAGCCCAGCCCAGTCAGGGGGGCCTAATTCCCCCCTCCCCTTT. It yields the protein CARSPAQSGGPNSPLPF.